This T cell receptor (beta chain) was profiled in a study of cytomegalovirus exposure and HLA in healthy donors. This CDR3 spans 14 amino acids. CDR1 LGHNA and CDR2 YSLEER come from the germline V gene. J gave up 5 bases and V 0 bases, and 4 bases lay outside the gene matches. Some clones are missing from TCRdb's copy, which holds only in-frame ones; the method was immunoSEQ multiplex PCR. The table has a few hundred thousand clones, about nine tenths seen once; the top ten hold around 0.8%. Material: PBMCs. The TCR comes from a woman between 18 and 29 years old in good health and CMV-seronegative. The chain has TRBV4-3 and TRBJ2-7, with 7 bases aligning to TRBD2. CDR3 in amino acids: CASSQDREGDEQYF. DNA for the CDR3: TGCGCCAGCAGCCAAGACAGGGAGGGCGACGAGCAGTACTTC.